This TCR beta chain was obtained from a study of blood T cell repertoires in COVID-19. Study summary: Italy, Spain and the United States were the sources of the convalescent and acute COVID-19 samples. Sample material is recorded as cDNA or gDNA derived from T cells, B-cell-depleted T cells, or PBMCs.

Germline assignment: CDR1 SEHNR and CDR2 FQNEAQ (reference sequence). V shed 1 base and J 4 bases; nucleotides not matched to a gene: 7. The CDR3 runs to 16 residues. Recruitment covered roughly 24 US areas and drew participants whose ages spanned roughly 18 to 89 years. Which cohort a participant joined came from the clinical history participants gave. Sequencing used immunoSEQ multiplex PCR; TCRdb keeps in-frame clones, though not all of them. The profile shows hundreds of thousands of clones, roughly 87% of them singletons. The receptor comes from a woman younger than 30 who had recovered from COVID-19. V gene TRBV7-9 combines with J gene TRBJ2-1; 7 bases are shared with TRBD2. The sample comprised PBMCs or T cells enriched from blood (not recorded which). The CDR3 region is CASSLELALGYNEQFF. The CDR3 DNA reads TGTGCCAGCAGCTTAGAACTAGCGTTGGGGTACAATGAGCAGTTCTTC.